The T cell receptor (beta chain) under discussion was sequenced for a study of blood T cells in healthy people across ages. General study results and limits: PBMCs went unsorted, and a conclusive naive versus antigen-experienced comparison was therefore prevented.

Germline assignment: CDR1 DFQATT and CDR2 SNEGSKA (reference sequence). The CDR3 consists of 12 residues. Trimming cost V 6 bases and J 5 bases; bases outside gene matches: 4. This clonotype was recorded at least ten times. Its antigen is as yet unknown. The use of a sample-barcoded 5' primer and a J-beta primer mix characterized a second PCR of about 6 to 12 cycles. TCRdb redid the calling of the 5' RACE reads with MiXCR, one entry per CDR3 protein. The sample lists roughly 1,700,000 distinct CDR3 sequences, 25% to 30% occurring once. The J gene is TRBJ1-2, the V gene TRBV20-1; TRBD1 agrees at 9 bases. The receptor's source is a woman aged 25 to 39 in good health. Sequenced material: blood. The CDR3 DNA reads TGCAGTGCAGGGGACAGGGTATATGGCTACACCTTC. It codes for CSAGDRVYGYTF.